This section outlines one TCR beta chain sequence together with its context. Data came from immunoSEQ multiplex PCR; TCRdb stores just in-frame clones and leaves some out. The sample gives over 150,000 clones, roughly 90% of which show up once; about 7% is in the top ten. Participant reports of clinical history set cohort assignment. This specimen comes from a study of blood T cell repertoires in COVID-19. Trimming left V 5 bases short and J 5 bases short, with 12 bases between. The CDR3 spans 14 residues. Germline V gene data show CDR1 as SEHNR and CDR2 as FQNEAQ (reference sequence). This sequence was found in a woman aged 45 to 65 who had recovered from COVID-19. The chain links TRBV7-9 to TRBJ1-4; D uncertain. Material: PBMCs or T cells enriched from blood (not recorded which). The CDR3 region is CASSLQVENEKLFF. The CDR3 DNA reads as TGTGCCAGCAGCCTACAAGTGGAGAATGAAAAACTGTTTTTT. Complete variable domain (other parts from reference TRBV7-9 and TRBJ1-4): DTGVSQNPRHKITKRGQNVTFRCDPISEHNRLYWYRQTLGQGPEFLTYFQNEAQLEKSRLLSDRFSAERPKGSFSTLEIQRTEQGDSAMYLCASSLQVENEKLFFGSGTQLSVL.